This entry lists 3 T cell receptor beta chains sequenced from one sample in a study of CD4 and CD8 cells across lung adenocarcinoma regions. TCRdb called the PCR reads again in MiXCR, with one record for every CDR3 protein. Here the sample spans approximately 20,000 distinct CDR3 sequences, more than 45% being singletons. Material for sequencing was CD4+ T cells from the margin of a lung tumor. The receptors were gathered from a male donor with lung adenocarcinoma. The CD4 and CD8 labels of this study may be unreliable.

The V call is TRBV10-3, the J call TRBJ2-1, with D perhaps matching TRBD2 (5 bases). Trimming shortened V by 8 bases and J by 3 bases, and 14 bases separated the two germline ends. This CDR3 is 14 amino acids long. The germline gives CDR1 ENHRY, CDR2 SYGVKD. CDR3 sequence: CAIGGRTDYNEQFF. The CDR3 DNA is TGTGCCATCGGAGGACGGACCGACTACAATGAGCAGTTCTTC.

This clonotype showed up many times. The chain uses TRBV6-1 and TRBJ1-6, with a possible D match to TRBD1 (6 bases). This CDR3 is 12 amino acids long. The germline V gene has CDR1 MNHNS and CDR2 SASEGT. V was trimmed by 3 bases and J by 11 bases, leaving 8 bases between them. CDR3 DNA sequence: TGTGCCAGCAGTGACAGGGGTACACCCCTCCACTTT. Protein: CASSDRGTPLHF.

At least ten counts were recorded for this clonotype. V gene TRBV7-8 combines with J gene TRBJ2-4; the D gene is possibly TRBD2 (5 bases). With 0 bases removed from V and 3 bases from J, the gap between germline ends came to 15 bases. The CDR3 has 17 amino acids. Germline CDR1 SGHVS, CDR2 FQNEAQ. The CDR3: CASSLALASRYKNIQYF. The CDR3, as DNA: TGTGCCAGCAGCTTAGCGCTGGCTAGCAGATACAAAAACATTCAGTACTTC.